This T cell receptor beta chain was recorded in a study of human T cells and chemical hapten exposure. Study in general: On 2 cm by 2 cm of upper inner arm skin, sensitization was performed with 2% DPC.

This clonotype was observed a handful of times. TCRdb re-called the RACE reads with MiXCR, one entry per CDR3 protein. This table has roughly 180,000 distinct CDR3 sequences, about a fifth appearing once. Germline assignment: CDR1 MNHNY and CDR2 SVGAGI (reference sequence). The CDR3 extends over 12 amino acids. Deletions cut 4 bases from V and 4 bases from J, with 7 bases between. Time point denoted: patch test 1, 2 weeks after DPC sensitization. As for treatment: therapeutic diphenylcyclopropenone sensitization with weekly scalp DPC. The sequence was collected from a woman aged 45-65 years with alopecia areata. Some clones in this sample may be carry-over from other donors' samples. Sequences were derived from whole blood, sampled in connection with sensitization to the hapten diphenylcyclopropenone (DPC). The genes are TRBV6-6 and TRBJ2-5; D remains ambiguous. CDR3 in DNA: TGTGCCAGCAGTTCGTGGGGAGAGACCCAGTACTTC. This codes for CASSSWGETQYF.